These T cell receptor beta chains were read from a single sample in a study of memory CD4+ T cells and cytomegalovirus serostatus. Profiled with immunoSEQ multiplex PCR; TCRdb holds only in-frame clones, not every one. The sample holds 75,000 to 95,000 clones, 80% seen once. The sequenced material came from memory CD4+ T cells from blood. The source of these receptors is an adult in good health and CMV-seronegative. Each CDR3 is given with its conserved first and last residue. A D gene is named only where the DNA matches it firmly. Size values are once, few and many counts, or a class for expanded clones, and some rows have none.

V gene: TRBV25-1
D gene: .
clone size: .
J gene: TRBJ2-3
CDR3 DNA: TGTGCCACCAGCGATGGAGCCACAGATACGCAGTATTTT
CDR3 protein: CATSDGATDTQYF

V gene: TRBV7-9
D gene: TRBD2
clone size: .
J gene: TRBJ2-3
CDR3 DNA: TGTGCCAGCAGCAGGGACTTGGGGGGGGGCACAGATACGCAGTATTTT
CDR3 protein: CASSRDLGGGTDTQYF

V gene: TRBV5-1
D gene: .
clone size: .
J gene: TRBJ2-2
CDR3 DNA: TGCGCCAGCAGCTTACAGGGCAGTGTCACCGGGGAGCTGTTTTTT
CDR3 protein: CASSLQGSVTGELFF

V gene: TRBV11-2
D gene: .
clone size: .
J gene: TRBJ2-1
CDR3 DNA: TGTGCCAGCAGCTCTAACCCATTCGGCGGGGGCTTCAACTACAATGAGCAGTTCTTC
CDR3 protein: CASSSNPFGGGFNYNEQFF

V gene: TRBV19
D gene: .
clone size: .
J gene: TRBJ1-6
CDR3 DNA: TGTGCCAGTAGTATAGCTAGCACTGGGACTAATTCACCCCTCCACTTT
CDR3 protein: CASSIASTGTNSPLHF

V gene: TRBV6-6
D gene: TRBD2
clone size: .
J gene: TRBJ2-5
CDR3 DNA: TGTGCCAGCAGTTACCCTGGAGCGGGGGAAGAGACCCAGTACTTC
CDR3 protein: CASSYPGAGEETQYF

V gene: TRBV4-3
D gene: TRBD2
clone size: many
J gene: TRBJ2-7
CDR3 DNA: TGCGCCAGCAGCCAATCTTGGGGGGGGAGGACCTACGAGCAGTACTTC
CDR3 protein: CASSQSWGGRTYEQYF

V gene: TRBV7-3
D gene: .
clone size: .
J gene: TRBJ1-6
CDR3 DNA: TGTGCCAGCAGCTTAGATGGGGGTTATAATTCACCCCTCCACTTT
CDR3 protein: CASSLDGGYNSPLHF

V gene: TRBV30
D gene: .
clone size: .
J gene: TRBJ1-1
CDR3 DNA: TGTGCCTGGAGTGTTCAGAGATACACTGAAGCTTTCTTT
CDR3 protein: CAWSVQRYTEAFF

V gene: TRBV7-9
D gene: .
clone size: .
J gene: TRBJ1-6
CDR3 DNA: TGTGCCAGCAGCTTAGGTCCGGGGACCTCACCCCTCCACTTT
CDR3 protein: CASSLGPGTSPLHF

V gene: TRBV7-6
D gene: .
clone size: .
J gene: TRBJ2-1
CDR3 DNA: TGTGCCAGCAGCTTAGAAGGGGGTCTTTACAATGAGCAGTTCTTC
CDR3 protein: CASSLEGGLYNEQFF

V gene: TRBV5-4
D gene: TRBD2
clone size: .
J gene: TRBJ2-5
CDR3 DNA: TGTGCCAGCAGCAGGGAGGGAAGCTTCCAAGAGACCCAGTACTTC
CDR3 protein: CASSREGSFQETQYF

V gene: TRBV7-3
D gene: .
clone size: few
J gene: TRBJ2-1
CDR3 DNA: TGTGCCAGCAGCTTCGGGACGGTGGCCTACAATGAGCAGTTCTTC
CDR3 protein: CASSFGTVAYNEQFF

V gene: TRBV7-3
D gene: .
clone size: few
J gene: TRBJ1-1
CDR3 DNA: TGTGCCAGCAGCCCCGGACAGAACACTGAAGCTTTCTTT
CDR3 protein: CASSPGQNTEAFF

V gene: TRBV9
D gene: .
clone size: .
J gene: TRBJ2-2
CDR3 DNA: TGTGCCAGCAGCGTAGCGGCGGGGCAGAACACCGGGGAGCTGTTTTTT
CDR3 protein: CASSVAAGQNTGELFF

V gene: TRBV7-2
D gene: .
clone size: .
J gene: TRBJ2-3
CDR3 DNA: TGTGCCAGCAGCTCTAGGACCTGGACAGATACGCAGTATTTT
CDR3 protein: CASSSRTWTDTQYF

V gene: TRBV29-1
D gene: .
clone size: .
J gene: TRBJ1-1
CDR3 DNA: TGCAGCGCCAGTTTCTGGGGGACTGAAGCTTTCTTT
CDR3 protein: CSASFWGTEAFF

V gene: TRBV28
D gene: TRBD1
clone size: .
J gene: TRBJ1-6
CDR3 DNA: TGTGCCAGCAGCCCCCCGGGACAGGATAATTCACCCCTCCACTTT
CDR3 protein: CASSPPGQDNSPLHF

V gene: TRBV6-5
D gene: TRBD1
clone size: .
J gene: TRBJ2-1
CDR3 DNA: TGTGCCAGCAAAGACAGGACAGGGACTGAGCAGTTCTTC
CDR3 protein: CASKDRTGTEQFF

V gene: TRBV6-5
D gene: TRBD1
clone size: .
J gene: TRBJ1-2
CDR3 DNA: TGTGCCAGCAGCCTCCGGACAGGGAACTATGGCTACACCTTC
CDR3 protein: CASSLRTGNYGYTF

V gene: TRBV10-3
D gene: .
clone size: .
J gene: TRBJ1-2
CDR3 DNA: TGTGCCATCACAGGGGACAACAATGGCTACACCTTC
CDR3 protein: CAITGDNNGYTF

V gene: TRBV18
D gene: .
clone size: .
J gene: TRBJ1-2
CDR3 DNA: TGTGCCAGCTCACCACCTGCAGGGGTTTATGGCTACACCTTC
CDR3 protein: CASSPPAGVYGYTF

V gene: TRBV7-2
D gene: TRBD1
clone size: .
J gene: TRBJ1-2
CDR3 DNA: TGTGCCAGCAGCTTCGCCCACAGGGGCTCTGGCTACACCTTC
CDR3 protein: CASSFAHRGSGYTF

V gene: TRBV7-2
D gene: .
clone size: .
J gene: TRBJ1-1
CDR3 DNA: TGTGCCAGCAGCTCCCCGTGGCAGGCTGAAGCTTTCTTT
CDR3 protein: CASSSPWQAEAFF

V gene: TRBV7-9
D gene: .
clone size: .
J gene: TRBJ1-1
CDR3 DNA: TGTGCCAGCAGCAGAAGGGTGGTGATCTCAGCTGAAGCTTTCTTT
CDR3 protein: CASSRRVVISAEAFF

V gene: TRBV25-1
D gene: .
clone size: .
J gene: TRBJ1-1
CDR3 DNA: TGTGCCAGCAGCCGGGGTCTCAGGGAGACTGAAGCTTTCTTT
CDR3 protein: CASSRGLRETEAFF

V gene: TRBV6-1
D gene: .
clone size: .
J gene: TRBJ2-5
CDR3 DNA: TGTGCCAGCAGTAACCGACAGGTCCAAGAGACCCAGTACTTC
CDR3 protein: CASSNRQVQETQYF

V gene: TRBV7-6
D gene: TRBD1
clone size: .
J gene: TRBJ1-1
CDR3 DNA: TGTGCCAGCGGGGGACAGGCTAACACTGAAGCTTTCTTT
CDR3 protein: CASGGQANTEAFF

V gene: TRBV30
D gene: .
clone size: .
J gene: TRBJ2-5
CDR3 DNA: TGTGCCTGGAGTGTACGCGGGGAGACCCAGTACTTC
CDR3 protein: CAWSVRGETQYF

V gene: TRBV5-1
D gene: .
clone size: once
J gene: TRBJ1-4
CDR3 DNA: TGCGCCAGCAGCCCCGTGGGGGTGGGCGAAAAACTGTTTTTT
CDR3 protein: CASSPVGVGEKLFF

V gene: TRBV7-9
D gene: TRBD2
clone size: few
J gene: TRBJ2-7
CDR3 DNA: TGTGCCAGCAGCGGCGGACTAGCGAACGAGCAGTACTTC
CDR3 protein: CASSGGLANEQYF

V gene: TRBV6-6
D gene: .
clone size: .
J gene: TRBJ1-1
CDR3 DNA: TGTGCCAGCAGCCATGGTTCGGCTGAAGCTTTCTTT
CDR3 protein: CASSHGSAEAFF

V gene: TRBV2
D gene: .
clone size: .
J gene: TRBJ2-7
CDR3 DNA: TGTGCCACCTCCCCCTGGAATTCCTACGAGCAGTACTTC
CDR3 protein: CATSPWNSYEQYF

V gene: TRBV28
D gene: .
clone size: .
J gene: TRBJ2-5
CDR3 DNA: TGTGCCAGCAGTTTCAGACCGGAGAATGGGGCCCAGTACTTC
CDR3 protein: CASSFRPENGAQYF

V gene: TRBV7-9
D gene: TRBD2
clone size: few
J gene: TRBJ2-5
CDR3 DNA: TGTGCCAGCAGTTACGGACTAGCGGGGCATCAAGAGACCCAGTACTTC
CDR3 protein: CASSYGLAGHQETQYF

V gene: TRBV19
D gene: .
clone size: .
J gene: TRBJ1-1
CDR3 DNA: TGTGCCAGTAGTTCCTTCATGAACACTGAAGCTTTCTTT
CDR3 protein: CASSSFMNTEAFF

V gene: TRBV11-2
D gene: TRBD2
clone size: .
J gene: TRBJ2-7
CDR3 DNA: TGTGCCAGCAGCTCGACACTAGCGGGGACCTACGAGCAGTACTTC
CDR3 protein: CASSSTLAGTYEQYF

V gene: TRBV5-6
D gene: .
clone size: .
J gene: TRBJ1-2
CDR3 DNA: TGTGCCAGCAGCTTGGGAGGCCCGGGGGGCTACACCTTC
CDR3 protein: CASSLGGPGGYTF

V gene: TRBV7-9
D gene: .
clone size: .
J gene: TRBJ2-1
CDR3 DNA: TGTGCCAGCAGGAGGGAATCCGATGAGCAGTTCTTC
CDR3 protein: CASRRESDEQFF

V gene: TRBV5-1
D gene: .
clone size: .
J gene: TRBJ1-5
CDR3 DNA: TGCGCCAGCAGCTTGGGGACCCTAAATCAGCCCCAGCATTTT
CDR3 protein: CASSLGTLNQPQHF